This is a list of T cell receptor beta chains from one sample in a study of T cell responses to AZD1222 COVID-19 vaccine. Some clones are missing from TCRdb's copy, which holds only in-frame ones; the method was immunoSEQ multiplex PCR. Of more than 100,000 clones detected, 92% appear once; the ten largest clones hold roughly 7.9%. The input for sequencing was peripheral blood, taken 28 days after the second AZD1222 dose. The receptors stem from an adult who received the AZD1222 COVID-19 vaccine. The CDR3 runs from the conserved cysteine through the conserved F or W. A D gene is named only where the DNA matches it firmly. Only part of the rows carry a size: once, few, many, or a class if the clone is expanded.

J gene | D gene | V gene | clone size | CDR3 protein | CDR3 DNA
TRBJ2-7 | TRBD1 | TRBV11-2 | . | CASSLGTGGYEQYF | TGTGCCAGCAGCCTCGGGACAGGGGGTTACGAGCAGTACTTC
TRBJ2-2 | TRBD2 | TRBV19 | . | CASSIPGLAGGRTGELFF | TGTGCCAGTAGTATTCCGGGACTAGCGGGAGGTAGGACCGGGGAGCTGTTTTTT
TRBJ1-5 | . | TRBV4-1 | . | CASSQGTGTSDQPQHF | TGCGCCAGCAGCCAAGGTACAGGGACTTCAGATCAGCCCCAGCATTTT
TRBJ2-3 | . | TRBV18 | once | CASSPSTSTDTQYF | TGTGCCAGCTCACCATCTACTAGCACAGATACGCAGTATTTT
TRBJ1-4 | . | TRBV5-4 | . | CASSSGTLTGATNEKLFF | TGTGCCAGCAGCTCAGGGACACTCACTGGCGCAACTAATGAAAAACTGTTTTTT
TRBJ1-5 | . | TRBV7-9 | . | CASSKDSSNQPQHF | TGTGCCAGCAGCAAGGACAGTAGCAATCAGCCCCAGCATTTT
TRBJ1-2 | TRBD1 | TRBV11-2 | . | CASSLVSWGTADGYTF | TGTGCCAGCAGCTTAGTGTCTTGGGGGACAGCAGATGGCTACACCTTC
TRBJ1-5 | . | TRBV28 | . | CASSSGINFIVGNQPQHF | TGTGCCAGCAGTTCCGGGATAAACTTTATAGTCGGCAATCAGCCCCAGCATTTT
TRBJ2-7 | . | TRBV19 | . | CASSIPVLQGGYEQYF | TGTGCCAGTAGTATTCCCGTCCTACAGGGAGGATACGAGCAGTACTTC
TRBJ2-3 | TRBD2 | TRBV10-3 | . | CAISGGLAGADTQYF | TGTGCCATCAGTGGGGGACTAGCGGGGGCAGATACGCAGTATTTT